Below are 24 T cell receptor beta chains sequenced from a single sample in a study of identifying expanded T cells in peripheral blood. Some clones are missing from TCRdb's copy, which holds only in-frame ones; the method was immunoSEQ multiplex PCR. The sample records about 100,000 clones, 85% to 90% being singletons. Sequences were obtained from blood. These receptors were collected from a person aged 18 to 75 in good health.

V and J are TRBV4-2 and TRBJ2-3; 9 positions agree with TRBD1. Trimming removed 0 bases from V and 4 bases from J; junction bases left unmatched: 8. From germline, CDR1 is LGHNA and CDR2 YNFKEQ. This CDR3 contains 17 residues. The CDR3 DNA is TGTGCCAGCAGCCAAGACCCAACAGGGGGCGGCGCAGATACGCAGTATTTT. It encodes CASSQDPTGGGADTQYF.

CDR3 loop: CASRSGNQPQHF. The CDR3 region has the DNA TGTGCCAGCAGATCAGGGAATCAGCCCCAGCATTTT. This chain links TRBV28 with TRBJ1-5, with a possible D match to TRBD1 (5 bases). This CDR3 comprises 12 residues. V gave up 6 bases and J gave up 4 bases, with 7 bases separating them. Germline lookup yields CDR1 MDHEN and CDR2 SYDVKM.

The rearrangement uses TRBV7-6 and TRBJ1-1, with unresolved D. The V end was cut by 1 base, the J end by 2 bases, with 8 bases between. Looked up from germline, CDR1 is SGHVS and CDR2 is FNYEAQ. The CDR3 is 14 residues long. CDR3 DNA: TGTGCCAGCAGCTTAGTTGGGCTAAACACTGAAGCTTTCTTT. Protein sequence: CASSLVGLNTEAFF.

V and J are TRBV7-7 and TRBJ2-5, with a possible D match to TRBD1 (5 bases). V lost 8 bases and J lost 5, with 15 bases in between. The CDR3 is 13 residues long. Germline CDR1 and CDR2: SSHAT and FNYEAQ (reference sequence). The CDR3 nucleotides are TGTGCCAGCTCTGCAGGGCCCCGGGAGACCCAGTACTTC. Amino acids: CASSAGPRETQYF. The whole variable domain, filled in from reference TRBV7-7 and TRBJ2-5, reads GAGVSQSPRYKVTKRGQDVTLRCDPISSHATLYWYQQALGQGPEFLTYFNYEAQPDKSGLPSDRFSAERPEGSISTLTIQRTEQRDSAMYRCASSAGPRETQYFGPGTRLLVL.

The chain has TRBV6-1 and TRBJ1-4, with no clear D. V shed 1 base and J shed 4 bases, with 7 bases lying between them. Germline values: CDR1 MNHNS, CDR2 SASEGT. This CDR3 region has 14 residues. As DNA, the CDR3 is TGTGCCAGCAGTGAAGGCACAGTTAATGAAAAACTGTTTTTT. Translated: CASSEGTVNEKLFF.

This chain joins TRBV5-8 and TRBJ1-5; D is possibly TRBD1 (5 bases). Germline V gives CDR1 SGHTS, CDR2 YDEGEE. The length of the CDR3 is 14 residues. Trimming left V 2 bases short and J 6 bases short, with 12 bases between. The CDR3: CASSLSGFPQPQHF. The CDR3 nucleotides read TGTGCCAGCAGCTTATCAGGGTTCCCTCAGCCCCAGCATTTT.

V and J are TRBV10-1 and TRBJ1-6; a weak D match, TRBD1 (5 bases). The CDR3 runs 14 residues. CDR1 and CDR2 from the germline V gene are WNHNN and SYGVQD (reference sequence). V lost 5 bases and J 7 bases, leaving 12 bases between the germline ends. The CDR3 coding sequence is TGCGCCAGCAGTCCGGGACGGACAAATTCACCCCTCCACTTT. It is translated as CASSPGRTNSPLHF.

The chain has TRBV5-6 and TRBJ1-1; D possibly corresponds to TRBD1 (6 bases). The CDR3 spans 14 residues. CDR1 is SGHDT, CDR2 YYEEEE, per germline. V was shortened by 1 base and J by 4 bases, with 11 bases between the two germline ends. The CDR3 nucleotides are TGTGCCAGCAGCTTGAAACAGGGTATCACTGAAGCTTTCTTT. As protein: CASSLKQGITEAFF.

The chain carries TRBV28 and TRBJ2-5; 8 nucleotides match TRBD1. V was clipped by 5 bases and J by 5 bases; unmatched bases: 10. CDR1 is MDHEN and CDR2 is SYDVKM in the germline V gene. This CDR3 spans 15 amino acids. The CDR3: CASSLTTGEVETQYF. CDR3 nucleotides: TGTGCCAGCAGTCTCACGACAGGGGAGGTGGAGACCCAGTACTTC. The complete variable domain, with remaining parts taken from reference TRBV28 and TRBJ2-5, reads DVKVTQSSRYLVKRTGEKVFLECVQDMDHENMFWYRQDPGLGLRLIYFSYDVKMKEKGDIPEGYSVSREKKERFSLILESASTNQTSMYLCASSLTTGEVETQYFGPGTRLLVL.

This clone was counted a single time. Written as DNA, the CDR3 is TGTGCCAGTCAATCCCCTGCCCCAGATACGCAGTATTTT. Its translation: CASQSPAPDTQYF. The chain uses TRBV19 and TRBJ2-3; no reliable D call. The CDR3 has 13 residues. Germline values: CDR1 LNHDA, CDR2 SQIVND (reference sequence). The germline V and J ends were trimmed by 8 bases and 4 bases, with 13 bases remaining between them. Based on the CDR3 plus reference TRBV19 and TRBJ2-3, the full variable domain is DGGITQSPKYLFRKEGQNVTLSCEQNLNHDAMYWYRQDPGQGLRLIYYSQIVNDFQKGDIAEGYSVSREKKESFPLTVTSAQKNPTAFYLCASQSPAPDTQYFGPGTRLTVL.

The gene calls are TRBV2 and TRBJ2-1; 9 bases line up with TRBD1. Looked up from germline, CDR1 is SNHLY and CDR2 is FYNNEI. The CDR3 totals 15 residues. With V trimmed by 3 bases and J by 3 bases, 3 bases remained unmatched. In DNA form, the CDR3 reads TGTGCCAGCAGTGAGGACAGGGGCTTCTACAATGAGCAGTTCTTC. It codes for CASSEDRGFYNEQFF.

DNA for the CDR3: TGTGCCAGCAGCTCGGCACGGTACAATGAGCAGTTCTTC. Its protein is CASSSARYNEQFF. V usage is TRBV7-3 and J usage is TRBJ2-1; D remains ambiguous. The CDR3 sequence is 13 residues long. Per the germline V gene, CDR1 is SGHTA and CDR2 is FQGTGA. Trimming removed 4 bases from V and 4 bases from J, with 8 bases in between.

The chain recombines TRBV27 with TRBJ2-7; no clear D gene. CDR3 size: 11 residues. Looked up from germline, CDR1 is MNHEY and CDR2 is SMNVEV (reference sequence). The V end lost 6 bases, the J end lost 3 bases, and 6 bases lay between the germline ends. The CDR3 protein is CASSSFYEQYF. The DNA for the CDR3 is TGTGCCAGCAGCTCATTCTACGAGCAGTACTTC.

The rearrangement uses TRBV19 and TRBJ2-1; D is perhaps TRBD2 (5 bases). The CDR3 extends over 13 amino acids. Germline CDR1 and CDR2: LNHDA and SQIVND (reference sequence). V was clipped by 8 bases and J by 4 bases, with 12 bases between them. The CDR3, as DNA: TGTGCCAGTGGGCAAGCGGAGTACAATGAGCAGTTCTTC. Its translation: CASGQAEYNEQFF.

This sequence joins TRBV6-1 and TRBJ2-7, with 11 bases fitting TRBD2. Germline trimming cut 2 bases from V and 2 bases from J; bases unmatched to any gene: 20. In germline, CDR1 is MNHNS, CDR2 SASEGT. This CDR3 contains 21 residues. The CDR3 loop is CASSESDWGRLAGRFTYEQYF. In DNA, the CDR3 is TGTGCCAGCAGTGAATCTGATTGGGGCCGACTAGCGGGAAGATTCACCTACGAGCAGTACTTC.

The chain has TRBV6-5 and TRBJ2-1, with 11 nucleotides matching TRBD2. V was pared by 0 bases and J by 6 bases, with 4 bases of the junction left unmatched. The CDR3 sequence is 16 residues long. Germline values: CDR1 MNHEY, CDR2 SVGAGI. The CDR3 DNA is TGTGCCAGCAGTTACTCGTATAGCGGGAGGGCCAATGAGCAGTTCTTC. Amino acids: CASSYSYSGRANEQFF.

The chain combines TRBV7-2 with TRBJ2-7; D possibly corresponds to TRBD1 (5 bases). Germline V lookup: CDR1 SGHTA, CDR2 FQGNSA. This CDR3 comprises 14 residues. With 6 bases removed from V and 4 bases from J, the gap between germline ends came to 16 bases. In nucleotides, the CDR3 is TGTGCCAGCAGTTTTGGCAGGGAATTGTACGAGCAGTACTTC. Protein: CASSFGRELYEQYF.

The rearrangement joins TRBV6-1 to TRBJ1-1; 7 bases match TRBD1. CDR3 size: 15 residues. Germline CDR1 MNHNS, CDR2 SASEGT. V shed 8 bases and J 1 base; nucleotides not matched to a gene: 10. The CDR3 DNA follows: TGTGCCAGCCAACCGCCGGGACAGAAGAACACTGAAGCTTTCTTT. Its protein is CASQPPGQKNTEAFF.

This CDR3 reads CASSLGGRGAEAFF. The CDR3 coding sequence is TGTGCCAGCAGCTTAGGCGGGAGAGGAGCTGAAGCTTTCTTT. This chain joins TRBV7-9 and TRBJ1-1; no definite D call. V lost 1 base and J 6 bases, leaving 12 bases between the germline ends. The germline V gene encodes CDR1 SEHNR and CDR2 FQNEAQ (reference sequence). The CDR3 contains 14 residues.

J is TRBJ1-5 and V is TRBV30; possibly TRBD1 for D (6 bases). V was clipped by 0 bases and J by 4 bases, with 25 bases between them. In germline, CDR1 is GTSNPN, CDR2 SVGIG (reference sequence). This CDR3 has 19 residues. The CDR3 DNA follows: TGTGCCTGGAGTGTAAGCGGGGGGCAAGGAATTGAAGATAATCAGCCCCAGCATTTT. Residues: CAWSVSGGQGIEDNQPQHF.

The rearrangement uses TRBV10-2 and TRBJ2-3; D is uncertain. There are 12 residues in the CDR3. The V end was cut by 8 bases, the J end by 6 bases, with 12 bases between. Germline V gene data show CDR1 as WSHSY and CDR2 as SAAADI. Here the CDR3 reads CASRERRDTQYF. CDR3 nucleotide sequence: TGCGCCAGCCGAGAGAGACGGGATACGCAGTATTTT.

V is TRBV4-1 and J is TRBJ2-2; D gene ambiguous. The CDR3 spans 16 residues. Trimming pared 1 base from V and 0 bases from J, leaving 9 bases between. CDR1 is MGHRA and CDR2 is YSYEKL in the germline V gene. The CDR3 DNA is TGCGCCAGCAGCCAAGGATGGGTTGCGAACACCGGGGAGCTGTTTTTT. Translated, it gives CASSQGWVANTGELFF.

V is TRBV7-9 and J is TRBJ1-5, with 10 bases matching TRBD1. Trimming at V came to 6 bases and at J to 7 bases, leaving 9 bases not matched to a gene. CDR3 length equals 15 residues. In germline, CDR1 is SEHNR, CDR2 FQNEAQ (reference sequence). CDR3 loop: CASSPGTGVGQPQHF. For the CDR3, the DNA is TGTGCCAGCAGTCCCGGGACAGGGGTCGGGCAGCCCCAGCATTTT.

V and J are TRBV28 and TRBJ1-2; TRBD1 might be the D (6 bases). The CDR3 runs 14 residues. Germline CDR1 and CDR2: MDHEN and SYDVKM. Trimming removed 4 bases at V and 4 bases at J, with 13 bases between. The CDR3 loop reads CASSSYTGFYGYTF. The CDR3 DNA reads TGTGCCAGCAGTTCATATACAGGGTTCTATGGCTACACCTTC.